This T cell receptor (beta chain) comes out of a study of cytomegalovirus exposure and HLA in healthy donors. Overall study results and limits: A list of around 160 TCR beta chains associated with cytomegalovirus was given. It was reported in a later analysis that an Asian-associated ancestry cluster showed fewer N-insertions than the roughly 670-donor mean.

This clone was picked up a small number of times. Antigen specificity is unknown. The CDR3 is made up of 13 amino acids. The V end was cut by 5 bases, the J end by 0 bases, with 6 bases between. Germline V CDR1 and CDR2: LNHDA, SQIVND (reference sequence). The PCR ran on 60 Vbeta and 13 Jbeta primers. TCRdb's copy holds only in-frame clones and misses some; the assay was immunoSEQ multiplex PCR. Here the sample spans some 150,000 clones, about four fifths being singletons. Donors counted as nominally healthy when sampled, yet unrecorded immune exposures were likely. The chain has TRBV19 and TRBJ2-3; D is undetermined. The sequenced sample was PBMCs. This clonotype was obtained from a woman in her forties or fifties in good health and CMV-seronegative. DNA of the CDR3: TGTGCCAGTAGTGAGGATAGCACAGATACGCAGTATTTT. This codes for CASSEDSTDTQYF.